These 19 T cell receptor beta chains share one sample of origin, sequenced in a study of neoadjuvant nivolumab and ipilimumab in lung cancer. TCRdb's copy holds only in-frame clones and misses some; the assay was immunoSEQ multiplex PCR. This sample has about 10,000 clones, with 81% found just once. The specimen comprised peripheral blood, sampled before neoadjuvant nivolumab, alone or with ipilimumab. These TCRs come from an adult with non-small cell lung cancer.

The V gene is TRBV10-3, the J gene TRBJ1-1; D is unresolved. Germline V gene lookup returns CDR1 ENHRY and CDR2 SYGVKD. CDR3 length: 14 amino acids. V lost 8 bases and J 0 bases, leaving 13 bases between the germline ends. This CDR3 reads CAISSTRLNTEAFF. The CDR3 nucleotides are TGTGCCATCTCTAGTACCAGGTTGAACACTGAAGCTTTCTTT.

The rearrangement joins TRBV7-8 to TRBJ2-1, with 7 bases matching TRBD2. The V gene's germline CDR1 is SGHVS and CDR2 FQNEAQ. The CDR3 extends over 16 amino acids. V was pared by 11 bases and J by 3 bases, with 16 bases of the junction left unmatched. CDR3 region: CARLGGLAEFYNEQFF. The CDR3 DNA reads as TGTGCCCGCTTAGGCGGGCTAGCGGAGTTCTACAATGAGCAGTTCTTC. Variable domain in full (rest from reference TRBV7-8 and TRBJ2-1): GAGVSQSPRYKVAKRGQDVALRCDPISGHVSLFWYQQALGQGPEFLTYFQNEAQLDKSGLPSDRFFAERPEGSVSTLKIQRTQQEDSAVYLCARLGGLAEFYNEQFFGPGTRLTVL.

V gene TRBV28 combines with J gene TRBJ2-5, with TRBD2 matching over 8 bases. Looked up from germline, CDR1 is MDHEN and CDR2 is SYDVKM. Trimming took 1 base from V and 4 from J; bases not matched to a gene: 2. This CDR3 region has 14 residues. The CDR3 protein is CASSLFGRVETQYF. CDR3 bases: TGTGCCAGCAGTTTATTCGGGAGGGTAGAGACCCAGTACTTC.

CDR3 region: CAISEYLDRPTEAFF. The DNA of the CDR3 is TGTGCCATCAGTGAGTATTTGGACAGGCCCACTGAAGCTTTCTTT. This chain connects TRBV10-3 to TRBJ1-1; 7 bases are shared with TRBD1. J was trimmed by 4 bases and V by 1 base; bases with no gene match: 6. The CDR3 covers 15 residues. CDR1 is ENHRY, CDR2 SYGVKD, per germline.

This chain uses TRBV9 with TRBJ2-7; D perhaps matches TRBD1 (5 bases). This CDR3 has 14 residues. Germline V gives CDR1 SGDLS, CDR2 YYNGEE. V lost 6 bases and J lost 5, with 18 bases in between. The CDR3 loop reads CASNPSGSVDEQYF. CDR3 sequence (DNA): TGTGCCAGCAACCCTTCAGGGTCTGTAGACGAGCAGTACTTC. Supplemented by reference TRBV9 and TRBJ2-7, the full variable domain reads DSGVTQTPKHLITATGQRVTLRCSPRSGDLSVYWYQQSLDQGLQFLIQYYNGEERAKGNILERFSAQQFPDLHSELNLSSLELGDSALYFCASNPSGSVDEQYFGPGTRLTVT.

This clone came up a few times. The V gene is TRBV20-1, the J gene TRBJ2-7; D is undetermined. V was cut by 6 bases and J by 9 bases, with 15 bases left in between. Looked up from germline, CDR1 is DFQATT and CDR2 is SNEGSKA (reference sequence). The CDR3 has 11 residues. CDR3 DNA: TGCAGTGCCTCTTGGACGAGCGTGCAGTACTTC. Encoded protein: CSASWTSVQYF.

This clone was observed a handful of times. The CDR3 DNA follows: TGTGCCACCTCTAGCGGGAGGGCCTACGAGCAGTACTTC. It encodes CATSSGRAYEQYF. The rearrangement joins TRBV19 to TRBJ2-7; 12 bases agree with TRBD2. Germline loops: CDR1 LNHDA, CDR2 SQIVND (reference sequence). The CDR3 spans 13 residues. V trimming: 10 bases; J trimming: 2 bases; junction bases outside the gene matches: 3.

The rearrangement uses TRBV5-5 and TRBJ1-1; a weak D match, TRBD1 (5 bases). Trimming removed 2 bases from V and 1 base from J, with 6 bases in between. This CDR3 spans 13 amino acids. The germline gives CDR1 SGHKS, CDR2 YYEKEE (reference sequence). The chain's CDR3 is CASSFGGNTEAFF. In nucleotides, the CDR3 is TGTGCCAGCAGCTTTGGGGGGAACACTGAAGCTTTCTTT. The entire variable domain, with the rest obtained from reference TRBV5-5 and TRBJ1-1, is as follows: DAGVTQSPTHLIKTRGQQVTLRCSPISGHKSVSWYQQVLGQGPQFIFQYYEKEERGRGNFPDRFSARQFPNYSSELNVNALLLGDSALYLCASSFGGNTEAFFGQGTRLTVV.

This sequence joins TRBV7-2 and TRBJ2-1; 8 bases fit TRBD1. Germline CDR1 reads SGHTA; CDR2 reads FQGNSA. V gave up 2 bases and J gave up 2 bases; unmatched junction bases: 5. The CDR3 has 16 residues. CDR3 loop: CASSLPAQGAYNEQFF. In DNA form, the CDR3 reads TGTGCCAGCAGCTTACCCGCACAGGGGGCCTACAATGAGCAGTTCTTC.

This clone was seen a few times. The J gene is TRBJ1-1, the V gene TRBV9, with D tentatively TRBD1 (5 bases). From germline, CDR1 is SGDLS and CDR2 YYNGEE. The CDR3 runs to 11 residues. Trimming left V 0 bases short and J 14 bases short, with 11 bases between. The CDR3 reads CASSVAKGLFF. The CDR3 nucleotides are TGTGCCAGCAGCGTAGCTAAGGGGCTCTTCTTT.

The rearrangement uses TRBV10-3 and TRBJ2-1, with 10 bases matching TRBD1. The CDR3 runs to 17 residues. V shed 3 bases and J 8 bases; nucleotides not matched to a gene: 13. In germline, CDR1 is ENHRY, CDR2 SYGVKD. The CDR3 sequence is CAISDGRATGGSDEQFF. CDR3 in DNA: TGTGCCATCAGTGACGGTCGTGCGACAGGGGGCTCGGATGAGCAGTTCTTC.

The chain is built from TRBV5-1 and TRBJ1-2; TRBD1 agrees at 11 bases. The CDR3 extends over 15 amino acids. Germline CDR1 is SGHRS and CDR2 is YFSETQ. Trimming at V came to 4 bases and at J to 4 bases, leaving 6 bases not matched to a gene. The CDR3 DNA follows: TGCGCCAGCAGCAACAGGACAGGGGGCTTCTATGGCTACACCTTC. Amino acid sequence: CASSNRTGGFYGYTF. Full variable domain (remainder filled in from reference TRBV5-1 and TRBJ1-2): KAGVTQTPRYLIKTRGQQVTLSCSPISGHRSVSWYQQTPGQGLQFLFEYFSETQRNKGNFPGRFSGRQFSNSRSEMNVSTLELGDSALYLCASSNRTGGFYGYTFGSGTRLTVV.

The chain uses TRBV7-2 and TRBJ2-7; tentatively, D is TRBD2 (6 bases). Germline values: CDR1 SGHTA, CDR2 FQGNSA. CDR3 length: 15 amino acids. Trimming pared 4 bases from V and 0 bases from J, leaving 13 bases between. The CDR3 is CASSSPSGRSYEQYF. The CDR3, as DNA: TGTGCCAGCAGCTCCCCCAGCGGGCGCTCCTACGAGCAGTACTTC. The full variable domain, its missing parts supplied by reference TRBV7-2 and TRBJ2-7, is GAGVSQSPSNKVTEKGKDVELRCDPISGHTALYWYRQSLGQGLEFLIYFQGNSAPDKSGLPSDRFSAERTGGSVSTLTIQRTQQEDSAVYLCASSSPSGRSYEQYFGPGTRLTVT.

The V call is TRBV28, the J call TRBJ1-2; D gene unclear. Per the germline V gene, CDR1 is MDHEN and CDR2 is SYDVKM. CDR3 length: 14 residues. Trimming removed 3 bases from V and 2 bases from J, with 10 bases in between. The CDR3 spells CASSLIPRNYGYTF. The DNA of the CDR3 is TGTGCCAGCAGTTTGATCCCCAGAAACTATGGCTACACCTTC.

Written as DNA, the CDR3 is TGTGCCAGCAGTACACTAGCGGGAGATATCAATGAGCAGTTCTTC. Translation gives CASSTLAGDINEQFF. The chain combines TRBV27 with TRBJ2-1; 11 nucleotides line up with TRBD2. Germline CDR1 MNHEY, CDR2 SMNVEV (reference sequence). The CDR3 is made up of 15 amino acids. J gave up 6 bases and V 5 bases, and 6 bases lay outside the gene matches.

Here the CDR3 DNA reads TGTGCCAGCTCACCATGGGCGGGGGTCGACAATGAGCAGTTCTTC. Its protein product is CASSPWAGVDNEQFF. The chain joins TRBV18 to TRBJ2-1, with 7 nucleotides matching TRBD2. The CDR3 is 15 amino acids. The junction had 6 bases not matched to a gene; V was cut back by 2 bases and J by 5 bases. Germline assignment: CDR1 KGHSH and CDR2 LQKENI.

The chain combines TRBV5-1 with TRBJ1-6; the D gene is possibly TRBD1 (6 bases). The germline V gene encodes CDR1 SGHRS and CDR2 YFSETQ. Trimming left V 0 bases short and J 0 bases short, with 13 bases between. The CDR3 has 18 residues. The CDR3 region has the DNA TGCGCCAGCAGCTTGGCGGACAGTTCCAGCTCCTATAATTCACCCCTCCACTTT. This gives the protein CASSLADSSSSYNSPLHF.

A few counts support this clone. The chain uses TRBV19 and TRBJ1-2; D is uncertain. The length of the CDR3 is 14 residues. V lost 10 bases, J lost 1 base, and 16 bases lay in between. CDR1 and CDR2 from the germline V gene are LNHDA and SQIVND (reference sequence). The CDR3 DNA follows: TGTGCCACCTCTAGGGTTCGGGGTAACTATGGCTACACCTTC. Translating gives CATSRVRGNYGYTF.

The chain is built from TRBV20-1 and TRBJ2-1; tentative D call: TRBD1 (6 bases). The CDR3 has 11 amino acids. In germline, CDR1 is DFQATT, CDR2 SNEGSKA (reference sequence). The V end lost 8 bases, the J end lost 5 bases, and 10 bases lay between the germline ends. For the CDR3, the DNA is TGCAGTTGGACAGCAAACAATGAGCAGTTCTTC. Residues: CSWTANNEQFF.